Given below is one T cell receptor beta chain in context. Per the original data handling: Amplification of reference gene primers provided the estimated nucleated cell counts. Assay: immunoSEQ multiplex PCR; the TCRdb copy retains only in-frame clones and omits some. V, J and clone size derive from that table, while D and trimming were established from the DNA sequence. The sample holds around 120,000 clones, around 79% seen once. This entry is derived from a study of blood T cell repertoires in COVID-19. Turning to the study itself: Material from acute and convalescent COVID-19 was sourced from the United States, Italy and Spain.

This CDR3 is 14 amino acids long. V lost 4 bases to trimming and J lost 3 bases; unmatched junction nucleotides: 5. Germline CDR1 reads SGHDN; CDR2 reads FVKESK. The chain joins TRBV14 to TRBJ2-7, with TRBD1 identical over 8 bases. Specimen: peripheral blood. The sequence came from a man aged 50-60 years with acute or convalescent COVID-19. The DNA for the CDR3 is TGTGCCAGCAGCCCATGGGACAGGTTCTACGAGCAGTACTTC. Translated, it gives CASSPWDRFYEQYF.